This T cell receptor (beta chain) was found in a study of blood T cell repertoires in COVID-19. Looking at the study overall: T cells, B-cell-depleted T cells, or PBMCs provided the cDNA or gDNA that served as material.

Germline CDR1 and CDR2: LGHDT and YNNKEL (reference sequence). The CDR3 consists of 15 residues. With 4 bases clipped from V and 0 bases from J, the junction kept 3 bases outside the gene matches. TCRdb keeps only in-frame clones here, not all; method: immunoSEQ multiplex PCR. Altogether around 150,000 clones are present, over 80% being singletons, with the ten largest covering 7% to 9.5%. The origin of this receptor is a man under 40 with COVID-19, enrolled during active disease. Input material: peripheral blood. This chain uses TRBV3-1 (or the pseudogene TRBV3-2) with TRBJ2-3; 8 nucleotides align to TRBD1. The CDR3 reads CASSPGQASTDTQYF. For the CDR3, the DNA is TGTGCCAGCAGCCCGGGACAGGCTAGCACAGATACGCAGTATTTT.